This T cell receptor (beta chain) emerged from a study of shared clonotypes between healthy human individuals. Study outcomes and limitations: On the whole, naive subsets had larger estimated richness than memory subsets had.

With respect to this clone: Its specificity is not known.

Measured with immunoSEQ multiplex PCR; TCRdb has only the in-frame clones, and not every one. Of roughly 2,500,000 clones in the sample, 93% are singletons; the top ten hold approximately 0.35%. The source is a man between 18 and 29 years old in good health. Some clones in this sample may be carry-over from other donors' samples. Sequencing was performed on naive CD4+ T cells from PBMCs. Specified subset: CD45RA+ positively selected.

CDR3 loop: CAWSGPSTGTVNSPLHF. As DNA, the CDR3 is TGTGCCTGGAGTGGACCAAGTACCGGGACAGTGAATTCACCCCTCCACTTT. J is TRBJ1-6 and V is TRBV30; 7 bases fit TRBD1. There are 17 residues in the CDR3. Losses at the gene ends were 1 base for V and 7 bases for J; bases not matched to a gene: 13. The V gene's germline CDR1 is GTSNPN and CDR2 SVGIG (reference sequence).